The 16 T cell receptor beta chains below come from one sample, sequenced in a study of blood T cell repertoires in COVID-19. Clones were sequenced by immunoSEQ multiplex PCR, and TCRdb holds only the in-frame ones, with some missing. The sample yields roughly 350,000 clones, 85% seen once. Source material: peripheral blood. Receptor source: a woman younger than 35 with acute or convalescent COVID-19.

The chain links TRBV9 to TRBJ2-5, with 8 nucleotides matching TRBD1. V was pared by 0 bases and J by 4 bases, with 5 bases of the junction left unmatched. Germline V gene lookup returns CDR1 SGDLS and CDR2 YYNGEE. The CDR3 sequence is 15 residues long. Written as DNA, the CDR3 is TGTGCCAGCAGCGTAGCAGGGGGCCGGATAGAGACCCAGTACTTC. Translating gives CASSVAGGRIETQYF.

The chain couples TRBV19 to TRBJ2-2; 9 positions agree with TRBD1. The CDR3 covers 18 residues. The V segment lost 3 bases and the J segment 3 bases; nucleotides outside the gene matches: 11. The germline gives CDR1 LNHDA, CDR2 SQIVND (reference sequence). The CDR3 loop reads CASSIPGQGVFYTGELFF. The CDR3 bases are TGTGCCAGTAGTATCCCGGGACAGGGAGTTTTTTACACCGGGGAGCTGTTTTTT. The variable domain in full, with the rest retrieved from reference TRBV19 and TRBJ2-2, is DGGITQSPKYLFRKEGQNVTLSCEQNLNHDAMYWYRQDPGQGLRLIYYSQIVNDFQKGDIAEGYSVSREKKESFPLTVTSAQKNPTAFYLCASSIPGQGVFYTGELFFGEGSRLTVL.

This chain links TRBV19 with TRBJ2-7; TRBD2 might be the D (5 bases). In germline, CDR1 is LNHDA, CDR2 SQIVND (reference sequence). CDR3 length: 15 amino acids. Trimming took 5 bases from V and 3 from J, leaving 17 bases between them. The CDR3 sequence: CASSPAGGQIYEQYF. In DNA form, the CDR3 reads TGTGCCAGTAGTCCGGCCGGCGGGCAGATCTACGAGCAGTACTTC.

The rearrangement joins TRBV5-8 to TRBJ1-2; TRBD1 matches at 11 bases. Germline-derived CDR1 and CDR2 are SGHTS and YDEGEE. CDR3 length: 16 residues. After removal of 0 bases from V and 4 bases from J, the junction contained 5 bases not matched to a gene. As DNA, the CDR3 is TGTGCCAGCAGCTTGGCCGGGACAGGGGGTGGCTATGGCTACACCTTC. Translation gives CASSLAGTGGGYGYTF.

Details on this clone: At the DNA level, this CDR3 is encoded by other sequences in the same sample as well. V and J are TRBV5-6 and TRBJ2-7; 10 positions match TRBD1. Trimming removed 0 bases from V and 4 bases from J; junction bases left unmatched: 1. From germline, CDR1 is SGHDT and CDR2 YYEEEE. This CDR3 has 14 residues. CDR3 in amino acids: CASSLGQGAYEQYF. CDR3 bases: TGTGCCAGCAGCTTGGGACAGGGGGCGTACGAGCAGTACTTC.

This clone has a handful of counts. V and J are TRBV5-1 and TRBJ2-2; 7 positions agree with TRBD1. The CDR3 has 16 residues. Germline CDR1 SGHRS, CDR2 YFSETQ. With V trimmed by 0 bases and J by 1 base, 3 bases remained unmatched. In nucleotides, the CDR3 is TGCGCCAGCAGCTTGGTGGGACAGAAGAACACCGGGGAGCTGTTTTTT. The encoded protein is CASSLVGQKNTGELFF.

The rearrangement joins TRBV5-1 to TRBJ2-7; D perhaps matches TRBD2 (6 bases). The CDR3 runs 14 residues. V dropped 5 bases and J dropped 3 bases, with 15 bases sitting between them. CDR1 and CDR2 (germline): SGHRS, YFSETQ. In DNA, the CDR3 is TGCGCCAGCAGGCCCGGGACTGCCCTCTACGAGCAGTACTTC. This sequence encodes CASRPGTALYEQYF. The full variable domain, its missing parts supplied by reference TRBV5-1 and TRBJ2-7, is KAGVTQTPRYLIKTRGQQVTLSCSPISGHRSVSWYQQTPGQGLQFLFEYFSETQRNKGNFPGRFSGRQFSNSRSEMNVSTLELGDSALYLCASRPGTALYEQYFGPGTRLTVT.

This clone was detected once. The CDR3 reads CASSQDQREANEKLFF. The CDR3, as DNA: TGCGCCAGCAGCCAAGATCAGAGGGAAGCTAATGAAAAACTGTTTTTT. This rearrangement joins TRBV4-1 to TRBJ1-4; D unclear. The V end was cut by 0 bases, the J end by 3 bases, with 11 bases between. CDR1 is MGHRA and CDR2 is YSYEKL in the germline V gene. The CDR3 sequence is 16 residues long.

The rearrangement uses TRBV7-9 and TRBJ1-2; D is ambiguous. V was cut by 5 bases and J by 4 bases, with 8 bases left in between. Germline V gene data show CDR1 as SEHNR and CDR2 as FQNEAQ (reference sequence). The CDR3 has 12 amino acids. The CDR3 is CASSPGSYGYTF. The CDR3, as DNA: TGTGCCAGCAGCCCCGGTAGCTATGGCTACACCTTC.

The rearrangement uses TRBV7-3 and TRBJ1-2, with 9 bases fitting TRBD1. This CDR3 contains 14 residues. Germline V CDR1 and CDR2: SGHTA, FQGTGA. V lost 5 bases to trimming and J lost 8 bases; unmatched junction nucleotides: 9. The CDR3 bases are TGTGCCAGCAGCCACACAGGGGGCGCAGGGGGCTACACCTTC. This translates into CASSHTGGAGGYTF.

The J gene is TRBJ2-3, the V gene TRBV7-2; perhaps TRBD2 as D (6 bases). The germline V and J ends were trimmed by 6 bases and 3 bases, with 13 bases remaining between them. CDR3 length: 14 residues. Germline V gives CDR1 SGHTA, CDR2 FQGNSA. CDR3 coding DNA: TGTGCCAGCAGATCAGGGAGGTATACAGATACGCAGTATTTT. Protein: CASRSGRYTDTQYF. The whole variable domain, filled in from reference TRBV7-2 and TRBJ2-3, reads GAGVSQSPSNKVTEKGKDVELRCDPISGHTALYWYRQSLGQGLEFLIYFQGNSAPDKSGLPSDRFSAERTGGSVSTLTIQRTQQEDSAVYLCASRSGRYTDTQYFGPGTRLTVL.

The chain has TRBV11-2 and TRBJ2-2; possible D gene TRBD1, 5 bases. Trimming took off 5 bases at V and 0 bases at J, with 13 bases between the two ends. From germline, CDR1 is SGHAT and CDR2 FQNNGV. This CDR3 is 16 amino acids long. The CDR3 loop reads CASSPRAIANTGELFF. The CDR3 coding sequence is TGTGCCAGCAGCCCCAGGGCCATCGCGAACACCGGGGAGCTGTTTTTT.

The chain links TRBV5-4 to TRBJ2-3, with 12 positions matching TRBD2. Germline V gene sequence: CDR1 SGHNT, CDR2 YYREEE (reference sequence). The length of the CDR3 is 17 residues. Trimming at V came to 4 bases and at J to 4 bases, leaving 10 bases not matched to a gene. The CDR3 loop reads CASSPGLAGGSPDTQYF. The CDR3 nucleotides are TGTGCCAGCAGCCCGGGACTAGCGGGTGGTTCTCCAGATACGCAGTATTTT.

This chain joins TRBV28 and TRBJ2-1; 7 nucleotides align to TRBD2. Germline values: CDR1 MDHEN, CDR2 SYDVKM. There are 16 residues in the CDR3. With V trimmed by 1 base and J by 10 bases, 13 bases remained unmatched. In DNA, the CDR3 is TGTGCCAGCAGTTTATTAATCGGGGCGGGAGAAAACGAGCAGTTCTTC. This codes for CASSLLIGAGENEQFF.

This sequence joins TRBV25-1 and TRBJ2-7; D might be TRBD2 (5 bases). The V gene lost 6 bases and the J gene lost 3 bases, with 24 bases spanning the gap. Germline lookup yields CDR1 MGHDK and CDR2 SYGVNS. The CDR3 extends over 17 amino acids. The CDR3 loop is CASRGSAARAGVYEQYF. The CDR3 DNA reads TGTGCCAGCAGAGGCTCGGCAGCGCGGGCCGGTGTCTACGAGCAGTACTTC.

This clone was observed many times. V and J are TRBV2 and TRBJ1-5; D is unresolved. CDR3 length: 14 amino acids. Germline V gives CDR1 SNHLY, CDR2 FYNNEI. V was cut by 2 bases and J by 10 bases, with 15 bases left in between. DNA of the CDR3: TGTGCCAGCAGTGAATGGAGGGCCCCACAACCCCAGCATTTT. Translating gives CASSEWRAPQPQHF.